This record covers a single T cell receptor beta chain. The ends were cut back, 8 bases at V and 10 bases at J, with 17 bases in the middle. The CDR3 covers 13 residues. Germline V lookup: CDR1 LNHDA, CDR2 SQIVND (reference sequence). Sample-barcoded 5' priming and a J-beta primer mix drove a second PCR of roughly 6 to 12 cycles. Each CDR3 protein is one row after TCRdb ran MiXCR on the 5' RACE reads. The sample records approximately 1,000,000 distinct CDR3 sequences, 35% to 45% being singletons. These data come from a study of blood T cells in healthy people across ages. Sequencing was carried out using blood. This receptor was taken from a man aged 18 to 29 in good health. V usage is TRBV19 and J usage is TRBJ1-4; D remains unclear. The CDR3 loop reads CASLFNGGGKLFF. In nucleotides, the CDR3 is TGTGCCAGTTTATTCAACGGCGGCGGAAAACTGTTTTTT.